Listed below are T cell receptor beta chains from one sample, sequenced in a study of blood T cell repertoires in COVID-19. Assay used: immunoSEQ multiplex PCR; TCRdb lists only in-frame clones, some missing. The table has 200,000 to 300,000 clones, over 70% seen once. Input material: PBMCs or T cells enriched from blood (not recorded which). These receptor sequences come from a woman in her thirties or forties who had been exposed to COVID-19. Both conserved end residues are part of each CDR3. A D gene is named only where the DNA matches it firmly. Where a row states a size, it is once, few, many or the class of an expanded clone; other rows omit it.

V	D	J	size	CDR3	DNA
TRBV29-1	-	TRBJ2-3	once	CSVAPRFRDTQYF	TGCAGCGTTGCCCCGCGGTTTCGGGATACGCAGTATTTT
TRBV30	-	TRBJ1-1	once	CAWRLAYNTEAFF	TGTGCCTGGAGATTAGCCTATAACACTGAAGCTTTCTTT
TRBV5-8	TRBD2	TRBJ2-1	-	CASSSDLAGAYNEQFF	TGTGCCAGCAGCTCAGATCTAGCGGGGGCCTACAATGAGCAGTTCTTC
TRBV7-9	TRBD2	TRBJ2-3	-	CASSSRVDTSGRGDTQYF	TGTGCCAGCAGCTCCCGTGTGGATACTAGCGGGAGGGGGGATACGCAGTATTTT
TRBV19	TRBD2	TRBJ2-1	once	CAISLAGGTSSYNEQFF	TGTGCCATCTCTTTAGCGGGAGGAACGAGCTCCTACAATGAGCAGTTCTTC
TRBV5-1	TRBD2	TRBJ2-1	-	CASSLARVAGSSYNEQFF	TGCGCCAGCAGCTTGGCAAGGGTAGCGGGGAGCTCCTACAATGAGCAGTTCTTC
TRBV5-1	TRBD1	TRBJ2-7	-	CASSPRSPSGNRGSSYEQYF	TGCGCCAGCAGCCCTCGGAGCCCGAGTGGAAACAGGGGGAGCTCCTACGAGCAGTACTTC
TRBV7-3	-	TRBJ2-6	-	CASSPEQISGANVLTF	TGTGCCAGCAGCCCGGAACAGATCTCTGGGGCCAACGTCCTGACTTTC
TRBV15	-	TRBJ1-3	-	CATSRAPFGATIYF	TGTGCCACCAGCAGAGCTCCTTTTGGGGCCACCATATATTTT
TRBV12-3/TRBV12-4	TRBD2	TRBJ2-2	-	CASSKILAGELFF	TGTGCCAGCAGTAAAATACTAGCGGGGGAGCTGTTTTTT
TRBV28	-	TRBJ1-5	-	CASSPGRVYMPQHF	TGTGCCAGCAGCCCGGGCAGGGTTTATATGCCCCAGCATTTT
TRBV11-2	TRBD2	TRBJ2-3	-	CASSSRTSPTDTQYF	TGTGCCAGCAGCTCTCGGACTAGCCCCACAGATACGCAGTATTTT
TRBV5-1	TRBD2	TRBJ2-3	-	CASSPPGLAGTDTQYF	TGCGCCAGCAGCCCCCCGGGACTAGCGGGTACAGATACGCAGTATTTT
TRBV23-1	TRBD1	TRBJ2-3	once	CASREYPPGGRDTQYF	TGCGCCAGCAGAGAATACCCCCCAGGGGGCAGAGATACGCAGTATTTT
TRBV7-9	TRBD1	TRBJ1-1	few	CASSGSDRGGTEAFF	TGTGCCAGCAGCGGATCAGACAGGGGAGGCACTGAAGCTTTCTTT
TRBV13	-	TRBJ1-6	-	CASSSTGEPHSPLHF	TGTGCCAGCAGCTCTACGGGGGAGCCTCATTCACCCCTCCACTTT
TRBV2	-	TRBJ2-2	-	CASSEASQTTGELFF	TGTGCCAGCAGTGAAGCTAGTCAGACTACCGGGGAGCTGTTTTTT
TRBV28	TRBD1	TRBJ1-1	-	CASSPPGQGAGEAFF	TGTGCCAGCAGTCCTCCGGGACAGGGGGCAGGTGAAGCTTTCTTT
TRBV7-2	-	TRBJ2-5	-	CASSLVGRRYQETQYF	TGTGCCAGCAGCTTAGTGGGCAGAAGGTACCAAGAGACCCAGTACTTC
TRBV29-1	TRBD1	TRBJ1-1	-	CSVDSGGNTEAFF	TGCAGCGTTGACTCAGGGGGGAACACTGAAGCTTTCTTT
TRBV7-8	TRBD1	TRBJ2-3	-	CASSSPDDRGHTDTQYF	TGTGCCAGCAGCTCCCCTGATGACAGGGGGCACACAGATACGCAGTATTTT
TRBV6-5	-	TRBJ1-2	-	CASSPPEGNPHGYTF	TGTGCCAGCAGTCCCCCCGAGGGAAATCCACATGGCTACACCTTC
TRBV4-1	-	TRBJ1-1	once	CASSPKQGVLEAFF	TGCGCCAGCAGCCCGAAACAGGGAGTTCTGGAAGCTTTCTTT
TRBV6-5	TRBD2	TRBJ2-1	-	CASRRGVSYNEQFF	TGTGCCAGCCGGCGGGGGGTCTCCTACAATGAGCAGTTCTTC
TRBV12-3/TRBV12-4	-	TRBJ1-5	-	CASSENSNQPQHF	TGTGCCAGCAGCGAGAATAGCAATCAGCCCCAGCATTTT
TRBV4-3	-	TRBJ2-1	-	CASSQEPLACPFF	TGCGCCAGCAGCCAAGAGCCTTTGGCTTGCCCGTTCTTC
TRBV7-6	TRBD2	TRBJ2-1	-	CASSLEVWTSFFNEQFF	TGTGCCAGCAGCTTAGAAGTCTGGACTAGCTTTTTCAATGAGCAGTTCTTC
TRBV30	TRBD1	TRBJ1-2	-	CAWRSRDRALDGYTF	TGTGCCTGGAGGAGCCGGGACAGGGCGTTAGACGGCTACACCTTC
TRBV28	TRBD1	TRBJ1-6	-	CASSGPGTDNSPLHF	TGTGCCAGCAGTGGCCCCGGGACAGATAATTCACCCCTCCACTTT
TRBV7-9	-	TRBJ1-1	-	CASSFGVVNTEAFF	TGTGCCAGCAGCTTCGGTGTGGTGAACACTGAAGCTTTCTTT
TRBV24-1	TRBD2	TRBJ2-1	-	CATRKSGRAAEQFF	TGTGCCACCAGAAAGAGCGGGAGGGCCGCTGAGCAGTTCTTC
TRBV18	-	TRBJ1-4	-	CASSRSRAFNEKLFF	TGTGCCAGCTCACGAAGCAGGGCTTTTAATGAAAAACTGTTTTTT
TRBV18	TRBD1	TRBJ1-1	few	CASSLGTERFTEAFF	TGTGCCAGCTCACTCGGGACAGAAAGGTTCACTGAAGCTTTCTTT
TRBV7-9	TRBD1	TRBJ1-1	-	CASSLGRTGGGEAFF	TGTGCCAGCAGCTTAGGTAGGACAGGGGGCGGTGAAGCTTTCTTT
TRBV7-6	TRBD1	TRBJ2-1	once	CASSLGGTGRNEQFF	TGTGCCAGCAGCTTAGGGGGGACAGGTCGAAATGAGCAGTTCTTC
TRBV7-9	-	TRBJ1-3	few	CASSLDPFGNTIYF	TGTGCCAGCAGCTTAGATCCCTTCGGAAACACCATATATTTT
TRBV30	-	TRBJ1-1	-	CAWIRQTNTEAFF	TGTGCCTGGATCCGACAGACGAACACTGAAGCTTTCTTT
TRBV2	TRBD1	TRBJ1-1	-	CASSEVGQGNRNTEAFF	TGTGCCAGCAGTGAAGTGGGACAGGGGAATAGGAACACTGAAGCTTTCTTT
TRBV28	-	TRBJ2-7	-	CASSARGTYEQYF	TGTGCCAGCAGTGCCAGGGGAACCTACGAGCAGTACTTC
TRBV13	-	TRBJ1-1	-	CASSSPRTVNTEAFF	TGTGCCAGCAGCTCTCCTAGGACAGTGAACACTGAAGCTTTCTTT
TRBV4-2	TRBD2	TRBJ2-2	-	CASSQDVLATNTGELFF	TGTGCCAGCAGCCAAGATGTACTAGCGACGAACACCGGGGAGCTGTTTTTT
TRBV11-2	-	TRBJ1-1	-	CASSLPSPIDEAFF	TGTGCCAGCAGCCTACCTTCGCCGATAGATGAAGCTTTCTTT
TRBV7-2	TRBD1	TRBJ2-7	-	CASSGGQAYEQYF	TGTGCCAGCAGCGGGGGACAGGCCTACGAGCAGTACTTC
TRBV7-2	TRBD1	TRBJ2-2	-	CASSLGPGGGIGTGELFF	TGTGCCAGCAGCTTAGGGCCAGGGGGCGGTATCGGGACCGGGGAGCTGTTTTTT
TRBV10-3	-	TRBJ2-7	-	CAISGGGQGISYEQYF	TGTGCCATCAGCGGGGGGGGACAGGGAATCTCCTACGAGCAGTACTTC